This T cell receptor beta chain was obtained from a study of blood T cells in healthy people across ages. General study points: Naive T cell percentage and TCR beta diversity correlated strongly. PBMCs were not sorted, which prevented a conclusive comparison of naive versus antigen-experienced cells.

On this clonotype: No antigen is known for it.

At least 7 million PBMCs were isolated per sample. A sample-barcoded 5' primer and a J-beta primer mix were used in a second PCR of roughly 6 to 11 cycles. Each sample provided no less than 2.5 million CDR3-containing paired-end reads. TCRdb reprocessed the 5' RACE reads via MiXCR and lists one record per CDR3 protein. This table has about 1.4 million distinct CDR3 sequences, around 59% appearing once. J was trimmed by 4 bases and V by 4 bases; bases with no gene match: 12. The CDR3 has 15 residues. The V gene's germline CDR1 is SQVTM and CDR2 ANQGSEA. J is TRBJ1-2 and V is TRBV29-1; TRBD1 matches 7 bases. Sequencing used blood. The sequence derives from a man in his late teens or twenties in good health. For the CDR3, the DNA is TGCAGCGTTGTGCCCACGGACAGGTTGAGCTATGGCTACACCTTC. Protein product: CSVVPTDRLSYGYTF.